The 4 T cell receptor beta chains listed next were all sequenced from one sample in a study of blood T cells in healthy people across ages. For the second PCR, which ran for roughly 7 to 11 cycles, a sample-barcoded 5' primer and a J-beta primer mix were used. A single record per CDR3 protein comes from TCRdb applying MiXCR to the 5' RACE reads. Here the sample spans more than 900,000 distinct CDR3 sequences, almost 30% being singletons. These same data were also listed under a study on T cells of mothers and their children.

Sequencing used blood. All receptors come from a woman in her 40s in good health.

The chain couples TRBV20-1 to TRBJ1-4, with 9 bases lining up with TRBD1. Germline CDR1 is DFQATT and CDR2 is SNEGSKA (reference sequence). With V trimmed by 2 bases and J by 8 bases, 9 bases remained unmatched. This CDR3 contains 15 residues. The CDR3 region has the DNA TGCAGTGCTAGACTCAACAGGGGGCGCGGGGAAAAACTGTTTTTT. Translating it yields CSARLNRGRGEKLFF.

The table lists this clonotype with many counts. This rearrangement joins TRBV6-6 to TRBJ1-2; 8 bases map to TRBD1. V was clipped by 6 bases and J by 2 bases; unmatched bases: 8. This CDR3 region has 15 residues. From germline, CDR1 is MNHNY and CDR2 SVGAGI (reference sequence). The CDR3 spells CASRETGQGNYGYTF. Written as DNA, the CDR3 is TGTGCCAGCAGAGAAACCGGACAGGGAAACTATGGCTACACCTTC.

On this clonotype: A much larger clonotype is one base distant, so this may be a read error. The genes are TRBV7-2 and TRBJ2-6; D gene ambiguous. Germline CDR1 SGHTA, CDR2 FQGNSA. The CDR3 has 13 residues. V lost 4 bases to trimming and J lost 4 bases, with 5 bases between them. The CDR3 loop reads CASSSTGANVLTF. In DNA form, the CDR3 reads TGTGCCAGCAGCTCGACAGGGGCCAACGTCCTGACTTTC.

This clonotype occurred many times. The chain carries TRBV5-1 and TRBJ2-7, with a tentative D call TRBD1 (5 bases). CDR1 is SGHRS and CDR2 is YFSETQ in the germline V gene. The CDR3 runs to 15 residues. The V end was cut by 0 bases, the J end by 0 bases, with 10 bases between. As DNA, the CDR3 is TGCGCCAGCAGCTTGGGACAGCTGAGCTCCTACGAGCAGTACTTC. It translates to CASSLGQLSSYEQYF.